Shown below are 18 T cell receptor beta chains from a single sample sequenced in a study of memory CD4+ T cells and cytomegalovirus serostatus. Measured with immunoSEQ multiplex PCR; TCRdb has only the in-frame clones, and not every one. The data hold some 80,000 clones, with 65% to 85% observed a single time. Single viable CD3+CD4+CD8-CD45RO+ cells were sorted as the memory CD4+ T cells. Input material: memory CD4+ T cells from blood. Receptors originate from an adult in good health and CMV-seronegative.

The rearrangement joins TRBV5-4 to TRBJ2-7; D remains ambiguous. The germline V gene has CDR1 SGHNT and CDR2 YYREEE (reference sequence). The CDR3 spans 13 residues. V shed 4 bases and J shed 3 bases, with 11 bases lying between them. The CDR3 spells CASSLGRNYEQYF. The CDR3 nucleotides read TGTGCCAGCAGCCTCGGACGGAACTACGAGCAGTACTTC.

As DNA, the CDR3 is TGTGCCAGCAGTGCAGCCCCTGGCTCTGGAAACACCATATATTTT. It codes for CASSAAPGSGNTIYF. The chain is built from TRBV9 and TRBJ1-3; D remains unclear. Trimming left V 5 bases short and J 0 bases short, with 12 bases between. This CDR3 spans 15 amino acids. Per germline, CDR1 SGDLS and CDR2 YYNGEE. The entire variable domain, with the rest obtained from reference TRBV9 and TRBJ1-3, is as follows: DSGVTQTPKHLITATGQRVTLRCSPRSGDLSVYWYQQSLDQGLQFLIQYYNGEERAKGNILERFSAQQFPDLHSELNLSSLELGDSALYFCASSAAPGSGNTIYFGEGSWLTVV.

The chain employs TRBV11-2 and TRBJ2-7; D is unresolved. Germline V CDR1 and CDR2: SGHAT, FQNNGV. With 3 bases removed from V and 5 bases from J, the gap between germline ends came to 17 bases. The length of the CDR3 is 15 residues. The CDR3 DNA reads TGTGCCAGCAGCTTGAGAAGATCCGTTTCCCACGAGCAGTACTTC. It is translated as CASSLRRSVSHEQYF.

This clone was recorded once. V gene TRBV28 combines with J gene TRBJ2-7; D ambiguous. V was shortened by 6 bases and J by 4 bases, with 10 bases between the two germline ends. Germline V gene data show CDR1 as MDHEN and CDR2 as SYDVKM. This CDR3 contains 12 residues. CDR3 residues: CASSLSQYEQYF. CDR3 sequence (DNA): TGTGCCAGCAGCCTCAGTCAGTACGAGCAGTACTTC.

This chain's CDR3 is CASNGVGGTGELFF. The CDR3 DNA is TGTGCCAGCAACGGGGTAGGGGGAACCGGGGAGCTGTTTTTT. J is TRBJ2-2 and V is TRBV9, with a tentative D call TRBD1 (6 bases). Germline CDR1 and CDR2: SGDLS and YYNGEE. This CDR3 spans 14 amino acids. V lost 6 bases to trimming and J lost 5 bases, with 14 bases between them.

V usage is TRBV14 and J usage is TRBJ1-2; the match to TRBD1 covers 8 bases. The V and J ends lost 1 base and 7 bases, in that order; junction bases with no gene match: 8. The CDR3 is 15 amino acids. CDR1 and CDR2 (germline): SGHDN, FVKESK. This CDR3 reads CASSQVTGGFGGYTF. In nucleotides, the CDR3 is TGTGCCAGCAGCCAAGTAACAGGGGGTTTTGGTGGCTACACCTTC.

The chain carries TRBV30 and TRBJ1-6; the D gene is possibly TRBD1 (6 bases). The CDR3 sequence is 12 residues long. CDR1 is GTSNPN, CDR2 SVGIG, per germline (reference sequence). The V and J ends lost 2 bases and 8 bases respectively, with 7 bases between them. CDR3 region: CAWSKGDSPLHF. The CDR3, as DNA: TGTGCCTGGAGTAAGGGGGATTCACCCCTCCACTTT.

This chain links TRBV18 with TRBJ1-4; a possible D gene is TRBD1 (5 bases). Trimming removed 6 bases from V and 3 bases from J, with 8 bases in between. CDR1 is KGHSH and CDR2 is LQKENI in the germline V gene. The length of the CDR3 is 13 residues. This CDR3 reads CASSPTANEKLFF. The CDR3 region has the DNA TGTGCCAGCTCCCCGACAGCTAATGAAAAACTGTTTTTT.

This clone has just one count. The chain has TRBV7-2 and TRBJ1-1; tentative D call: TRBD1 (6 bases). Trimming pared 6 bases from V and 4 bases from J, leaving 18 bases between. This CDR3 contains 15 residues. The V gene's germline CDR1 is SGHTA and CDR2 FQGNSA. This CDR3 is CASSPRGAGFTEAFF. The CDR3 nucleotides read TGTGCCAGCAGTCCGCGGGGGGCAGGCTTCACTGAAGCTTTCTTT.

The rearrangement joins TRBV5-6 to TRBJ2-7; D ambiguous. Germline V gives CDR1 SGHDT, CDR2 YYEEEE. The CDR3 contains 12 residues. With 3 bases removed from V and 2 bases from J, the gap between germline ends came to 6 bases. The CDR3 is CASSYDTYEQYF. CDR3 in DNA: TGTGCCAGCAGCTATGACACCTACGAGCAGTACTTC.

The chain employs TRBV7-9 and TRBJ2-7; the match to TRBD2 covers 7 bases. Unmatched junction bases numbered 9, after V lost 5 bases and J lost 5 bases. There are 14 residues in the CDR3. Germline V gives CDR1 SEHNR, CDR2 FQNEAQ (reference sequence). The CDR3 nucleotides read TGTGCCAGCAGCCAGGGACTATTATCCCACGAGCAGTACTTC. Translating gives CASSQGLLSHEQYF.

This chain joins TRBV7-2 and TRBJ2-5, with 11 nucleotides matching TRBD1. The CDR3 has 14 amino acids. V trimming: 5 bases; J trimming: 4 bases; junction bases outside the gene matches: 3. CDR1 SGHTA and CDR2 FQGNSA come from the germline V gene. CDR3 DNA sequence: TGTGCCAGCAGCCTGGACAGGGGGCGAGAGACCCAGTACTTC. Protein sequence: CASSLDRGRETQYF. Looking up the rest from reference TRBV7-2 and TRBJ2-5 gives the full variable domain: GAGVSQSPSNKVTEKGKDVELRCDPISGHTALYWYRQSLGQGLEFLIYFQGNSAPDKSGLPSDRFSAERTGGSVSTLTIQRTQQEDSAVYLCASSLDRGRETQYFGPGTRLLVL.

The genes are TRBV19 and TRBJ1-4; D ambiguous. The V gene lost 1 base and the J gene lost 4 bases, with 10 bases spanning the gap. Germline assignment: CDR1 LNHDA and CDR2 SQIVND (reference sequence). The length of the CDR3 is 15 residues. CDR3 protein: CASSIAVGFNEKLFF. CDR3 in DNA: TGTGCCAGTAGTATAGCGGTGGGTTTTAATGAAAAACTGTTTTTT.

The count of this clone is one. The CDR3 region is CASSPGLAGGPDQETQYF. CDR3 sequence (DNA): TGTGCCAGCAGCCCGGGACTAGCGGGGGGGCCGGATCAAGAGACCCAGTACTTC. V usage is TRBV4-2 and J usage is TRBJ2-5; 16 bases are a match to TRBD2. There are 18 residues in the CDR3. Germline V gives CDR1 LGHNA, CDR2 YNFKEQ. J lost 2 bases, V lost 4 bases, and 7 bases had no gene match.

This clone was counted between two and nine times. The genes are TRBV9 and TRBJ1-1; D not resolved. Trimming stripped 4 bases from V and 3 bases from J, with 16 bases between. Germline CDR1 SGDLS, CDR2 YYNGEE. CDR3 size: 15 residues. The CDR3 region is CASSTDGRGDTEAFF. CDR3 DNA: TGTGCCAGCAGCACCGATGGCCGGGGAGACACTGAAGCTTTCTTT.

The rearrangement joins TRBV5-1 to TRBJ1-6; the match to TRBD1 covers 7 bases. Unmatched junction bases numbered 22, after V lost 0 bases and J lost 7 bases. The CDR3 loop spans 21 amino acids. Germline values: CDR1 SGHRS, CDR2 YFSETQ. The chain's CDR3 is CASSLAGRDSPRLRGNSPLHF. The CDR3 bases are TGCGCCAGCAGCTTGGCAGGACGGGACAGCCCTCGCCTCAGGGGAAATTCACCCCTCCACTTT.

There are a few counts of this clone. The chain links TRBV7-2 to TRBJ1-5; no clear D gene. V lost 1 base, J lost 4 bases, and 8 bases lay in between. The CDR3 totals 14 residues. Per the germline V gene, CDR1 is SGHTA and CDR2 is FQGNSA. The CDR3 here is CASSLDGANQPQHF. CDR3 coding DNA: TGTGCCAGCAGCTTAGACGGAGCAAATCAGCCCCAGCATTTT.

The CDR3 DNA sequence: TGTGCCAGCAGCCCCCTCGAGACCCAGTACTTC. It encodes CASSPLETQYF. The V gene is TRBV7-2, the J gene TRBJ2-5; D uncertain. Trimming shortened V by 5 bases and J by 5 bases, and 6 bases separated the two germline ends. CDR1 is SGHTA, CDR2 FQGNSA, per germline. CDR3 length: 11 amino acids.